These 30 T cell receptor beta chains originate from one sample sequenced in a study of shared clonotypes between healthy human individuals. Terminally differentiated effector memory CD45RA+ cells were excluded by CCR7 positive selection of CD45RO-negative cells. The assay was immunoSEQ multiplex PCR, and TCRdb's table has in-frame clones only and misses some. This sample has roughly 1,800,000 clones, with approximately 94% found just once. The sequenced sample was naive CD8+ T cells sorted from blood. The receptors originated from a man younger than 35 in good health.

The CDR3 spells CATSSLFGGTEAFF. CDR3 sequence (DNA): TGTGCTACCTCCTCCCTATTCGGAGGCACTGAAGCTTTCTTT. The chain carries TRBV7-7 and TRBJ1-1; D ambiguous. Germline V gene sequence: CDR1 SSHAT, CDR2 FNYEAQ (reference sequence). This CDR3 is 14 amino acids long. The entire variable domain, with the rest obtained from reference TRBV7-7 and TRBJ1-1, is as follows: GAGVSQSPRYKVTKRGQDVTLRCDPISSHATLYWYQQALGQGPEFLTYFNYEAQPDKSGLPSDRFSAERPEGSISTLTIQRTEQRDSAMYRCATSSLFGGTEAFFGQGTRLTVV.

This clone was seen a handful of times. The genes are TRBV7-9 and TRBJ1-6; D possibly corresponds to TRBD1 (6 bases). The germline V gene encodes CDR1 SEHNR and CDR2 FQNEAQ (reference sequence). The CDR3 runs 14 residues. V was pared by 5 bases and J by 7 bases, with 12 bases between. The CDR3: CASSRGQPNSPLHF. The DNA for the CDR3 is TGTGCCAGCAGCCGGGGACAACCAAATTCACCCCTCCACTTT.

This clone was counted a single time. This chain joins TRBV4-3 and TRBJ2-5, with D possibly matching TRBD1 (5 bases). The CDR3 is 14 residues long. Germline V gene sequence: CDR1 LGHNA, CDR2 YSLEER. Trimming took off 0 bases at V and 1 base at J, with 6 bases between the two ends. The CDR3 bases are TGCGCCAGCAGCCAAGAGACAGCCCAAGAGACCCAGTACTTC. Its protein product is CASSQETAQETQYF.

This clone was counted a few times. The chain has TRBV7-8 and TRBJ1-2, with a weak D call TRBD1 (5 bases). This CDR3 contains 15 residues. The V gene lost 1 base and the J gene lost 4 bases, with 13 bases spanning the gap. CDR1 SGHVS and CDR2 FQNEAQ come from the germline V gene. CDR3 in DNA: TGTGCCAGCAGCTTAGTTGCAGGGACCTCCTATGGCTACACCTTC. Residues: CASSLVAGTSYGYTF.

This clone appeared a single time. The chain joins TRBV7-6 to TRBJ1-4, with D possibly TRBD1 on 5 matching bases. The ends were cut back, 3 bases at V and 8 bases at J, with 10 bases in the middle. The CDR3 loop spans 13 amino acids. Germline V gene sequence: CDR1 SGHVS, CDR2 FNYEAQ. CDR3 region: CASSFNRREKLFF. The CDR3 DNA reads TGTGCCAGCAGCTTTAACAGGAGGGAAAAACTGTTTTTT.

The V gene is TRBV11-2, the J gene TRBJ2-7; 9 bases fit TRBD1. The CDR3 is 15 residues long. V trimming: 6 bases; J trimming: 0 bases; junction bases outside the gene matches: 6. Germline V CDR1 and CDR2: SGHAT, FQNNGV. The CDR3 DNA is TGTGCCAGCAGTCCCGGGACAGGGACCTCCTACGAGCAGTACTTC. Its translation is CASSPGTGTSYEQYF.

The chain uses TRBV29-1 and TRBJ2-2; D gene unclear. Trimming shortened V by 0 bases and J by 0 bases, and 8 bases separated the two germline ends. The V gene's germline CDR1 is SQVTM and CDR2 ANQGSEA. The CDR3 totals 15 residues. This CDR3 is CSVEEPAPNTGELFF. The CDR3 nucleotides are TGCAGCGTTGAAGAGCCGGCGCCGAACACCGGGGAGCTGTTTTTT.

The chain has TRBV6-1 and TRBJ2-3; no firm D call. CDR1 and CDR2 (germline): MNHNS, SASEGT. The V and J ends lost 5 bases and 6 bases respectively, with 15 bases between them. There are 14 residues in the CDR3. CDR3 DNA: TGTGCCAGCAGTAGGTTCTTTGAGGCCGATACGCAGTATTTT. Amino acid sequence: CASSRFFEADTQYF.

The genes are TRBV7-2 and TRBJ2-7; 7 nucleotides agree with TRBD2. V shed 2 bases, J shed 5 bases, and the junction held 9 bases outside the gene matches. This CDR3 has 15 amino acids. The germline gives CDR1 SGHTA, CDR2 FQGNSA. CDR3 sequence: CASSLFAGVNNEQYF. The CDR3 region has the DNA TGTGCCAGCAGCTTATTCGCGGGAGTTAACAACGAGCAGTACTTC.

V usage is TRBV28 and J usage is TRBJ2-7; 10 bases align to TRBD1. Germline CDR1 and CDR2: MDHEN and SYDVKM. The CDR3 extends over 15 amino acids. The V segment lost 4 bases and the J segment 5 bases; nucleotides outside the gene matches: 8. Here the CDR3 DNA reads TGTGCCAGCAGTTCTAGGGGACAGGGGCTCAACGAGCAGTACTTC. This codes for CASSSRGQGLNEQYF.

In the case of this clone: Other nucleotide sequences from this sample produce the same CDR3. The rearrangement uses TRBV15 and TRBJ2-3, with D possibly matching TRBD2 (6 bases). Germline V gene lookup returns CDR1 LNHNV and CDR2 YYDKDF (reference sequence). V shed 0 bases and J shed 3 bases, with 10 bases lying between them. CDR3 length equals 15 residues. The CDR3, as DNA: TGTGCCACCAGCAGAGATCTCGGGAGTACAGATACGCAGTATTTT. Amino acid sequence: CATSRDLGSTDTQYF.

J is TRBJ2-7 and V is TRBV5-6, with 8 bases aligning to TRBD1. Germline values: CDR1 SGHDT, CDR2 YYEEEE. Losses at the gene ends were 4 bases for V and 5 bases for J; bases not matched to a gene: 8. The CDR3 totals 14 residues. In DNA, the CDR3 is TGTGCCAGCAGCCAAGCGACAGGGGTAAACGAGCAGTACTTC. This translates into CASSQATGVNEQYF.

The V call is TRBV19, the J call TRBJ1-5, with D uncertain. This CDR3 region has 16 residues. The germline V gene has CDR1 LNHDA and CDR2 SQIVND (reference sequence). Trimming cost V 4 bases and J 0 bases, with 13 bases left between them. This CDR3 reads CASSRSGENSNQPQHF. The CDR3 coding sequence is TGTGCCAGTAGTAGGTCCGGGGAAAATAGCAATCAGCCCCAGCATTTT. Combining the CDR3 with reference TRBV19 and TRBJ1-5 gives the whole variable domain DGGITQSPKYLFRKEGQNVTLSCEQNLNHDAMYWYRQDPGQGLRLIYYSQIVNDFQKGDIAEGYSVSREKKESFPLTVTSAQKNPTAFYLCASSRSGENSNQPQHFGDGTRLSIL.

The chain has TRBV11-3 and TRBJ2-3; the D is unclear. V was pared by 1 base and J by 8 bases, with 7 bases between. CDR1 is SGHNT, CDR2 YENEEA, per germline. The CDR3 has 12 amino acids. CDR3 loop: CASSLASGTQYF. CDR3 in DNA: TGTGCCAGCAGCTTAGCATCCGGTACGCAGTATTTT.

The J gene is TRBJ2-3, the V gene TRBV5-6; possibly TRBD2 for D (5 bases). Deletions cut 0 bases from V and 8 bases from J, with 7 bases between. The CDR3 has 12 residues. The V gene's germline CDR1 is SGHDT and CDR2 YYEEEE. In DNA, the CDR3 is TGTGCCAGCAGCTTGGCCGGAGGTACGCAGTATTTT. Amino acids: CASSLAGGTQYF.

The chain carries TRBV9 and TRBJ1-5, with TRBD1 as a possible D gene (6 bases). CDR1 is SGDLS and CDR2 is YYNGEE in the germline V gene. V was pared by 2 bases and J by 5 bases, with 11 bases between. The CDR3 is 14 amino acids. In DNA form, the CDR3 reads TGTGCCAGCAGCGTCCATTCAGGGGATCAGCCCCAGCATTTT. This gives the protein CASSVHSGDQPQHF.

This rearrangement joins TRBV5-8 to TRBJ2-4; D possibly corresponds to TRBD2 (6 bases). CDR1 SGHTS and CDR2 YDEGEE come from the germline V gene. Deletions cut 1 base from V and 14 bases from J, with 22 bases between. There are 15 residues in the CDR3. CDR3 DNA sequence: TGTGCCAGCAGCTTGAGGAAGGCCAGTGGGTGGGAGGAGTACTTC. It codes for CASSLRKASGWEEYF. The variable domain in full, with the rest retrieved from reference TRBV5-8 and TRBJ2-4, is EAGVTQSPTHLIKTRGQQATLRCSPISGHTSVYWYQQALGLGLQFLLWYDEGEERNRGNFPPRFSGRQFPNYSSELNVNALELEDSALYLCASSLRKASGWEEYFGAGTRLSVL.

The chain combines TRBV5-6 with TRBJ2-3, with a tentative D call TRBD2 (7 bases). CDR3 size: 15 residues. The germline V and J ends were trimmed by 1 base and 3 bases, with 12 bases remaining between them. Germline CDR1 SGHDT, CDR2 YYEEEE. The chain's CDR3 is CASSLWGGRTDTQYF. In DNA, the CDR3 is TGTGCCAGCAGCTTGTGGGGGGGCAGGACAGATACGCAGTATTTT.

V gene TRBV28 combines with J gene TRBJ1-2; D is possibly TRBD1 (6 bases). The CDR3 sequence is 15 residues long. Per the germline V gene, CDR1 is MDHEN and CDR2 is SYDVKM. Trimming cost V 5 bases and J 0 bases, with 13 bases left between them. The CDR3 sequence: CASSHTDSPNYGYTF. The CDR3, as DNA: TGTGCCAGCAGTCACACGGACAGCCCTAACTATGGCTACACCTTC.

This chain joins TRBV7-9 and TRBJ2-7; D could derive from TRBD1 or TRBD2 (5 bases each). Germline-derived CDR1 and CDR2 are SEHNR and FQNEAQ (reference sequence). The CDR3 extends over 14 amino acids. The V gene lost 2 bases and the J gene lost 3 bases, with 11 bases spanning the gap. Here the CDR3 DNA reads TGTGCCAGCAGCTTAATTGGGGGAAACTACGAGCAGTACTTC. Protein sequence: CASSLIGGNYEQYF. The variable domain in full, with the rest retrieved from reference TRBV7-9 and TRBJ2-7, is DTGVSQNPRHKITKRGQNVTFRCDPISEHNRLYWYRQTLGQGPEFLTYFQNEAQLEKSRLLSDRFSAERPKGSFSTLEIQRTEQGDSAMYLCASSLIGGNYEQYFGPGTRLTVT.

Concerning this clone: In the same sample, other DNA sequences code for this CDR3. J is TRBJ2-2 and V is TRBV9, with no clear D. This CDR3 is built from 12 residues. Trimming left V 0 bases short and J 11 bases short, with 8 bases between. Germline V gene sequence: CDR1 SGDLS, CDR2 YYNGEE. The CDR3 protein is CASSVGTGELFF. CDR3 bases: TGTGCCAGCAGCGTAGGGACGGGTGAGCTGTTTTTT.

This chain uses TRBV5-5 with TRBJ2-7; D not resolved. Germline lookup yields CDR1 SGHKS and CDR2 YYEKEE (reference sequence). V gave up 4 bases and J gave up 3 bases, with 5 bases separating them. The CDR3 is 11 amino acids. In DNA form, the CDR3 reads TGTGCCAGCAGCCGACACTACGAGCAGTACTTC. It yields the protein CASSRHYEQYF.

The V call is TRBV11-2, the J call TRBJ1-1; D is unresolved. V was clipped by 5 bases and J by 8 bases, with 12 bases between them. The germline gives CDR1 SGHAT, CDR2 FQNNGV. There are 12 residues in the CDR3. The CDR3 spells CASSQIRVEAFF. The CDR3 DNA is TGTGCCAGCAGCCAAATCCGGGTAGAAGCTTTCTTT.

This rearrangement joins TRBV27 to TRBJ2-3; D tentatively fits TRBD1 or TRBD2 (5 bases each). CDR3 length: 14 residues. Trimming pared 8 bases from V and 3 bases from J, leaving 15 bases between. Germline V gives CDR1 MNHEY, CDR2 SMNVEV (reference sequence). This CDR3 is CASGRLGVTDTQYF. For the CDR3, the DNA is TGTGCCAGCGGACGTTTGGGGGTAACAGATACGCAGTATTTT.

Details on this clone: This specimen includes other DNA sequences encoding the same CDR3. As DNA, the CDR3 is TGTGCCAGCAGCTTGGCACTAGCGGGAGCTTACGAGCAGTACTTC. This sequence encodes CASSLALAGAYEQYF. This rearrangement joins TRBV5-6 to TRBJ2-7; 11 nucleotides align to TRBD2. CDR3 length equals 15 residues. J gave up 4 bases and V 0 bases, and 3 bases lay outside the gene matches. Germline loops: CDR1 SGHDT, CDR2 YYEEEE. The complete variable domain, with remaining parts taken from reference TRBV5-6 and TRBJ2-7, reads DAGVTQSPTHLIKTRGQQVTLRCSPKSGHDTVSWYQQALGQGPQFIFQYYEEEERQRGNFPDRFSGHQFPNYSSELNVNALLLGDSALYLCASSLALAGAYEQYFGPGTRLTVT.

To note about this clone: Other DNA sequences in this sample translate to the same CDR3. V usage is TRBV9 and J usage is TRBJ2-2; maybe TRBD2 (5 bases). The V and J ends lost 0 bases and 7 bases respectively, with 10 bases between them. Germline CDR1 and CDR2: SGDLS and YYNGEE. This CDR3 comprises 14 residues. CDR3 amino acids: CASSVAGVGGELFF. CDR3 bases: TGTGCCAGCAGCGTAGCCGGGGTTGGCGGGGAGCTGTTTTTT.

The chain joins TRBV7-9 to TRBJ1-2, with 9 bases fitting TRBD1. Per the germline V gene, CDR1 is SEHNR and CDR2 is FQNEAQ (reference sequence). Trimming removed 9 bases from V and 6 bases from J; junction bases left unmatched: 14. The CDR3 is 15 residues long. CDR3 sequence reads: CASYDSQGARNGYTF. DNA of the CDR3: TGTGCCAGTTACGATTCACAGGGGGCGCGTAATGGCTACACCTTC.

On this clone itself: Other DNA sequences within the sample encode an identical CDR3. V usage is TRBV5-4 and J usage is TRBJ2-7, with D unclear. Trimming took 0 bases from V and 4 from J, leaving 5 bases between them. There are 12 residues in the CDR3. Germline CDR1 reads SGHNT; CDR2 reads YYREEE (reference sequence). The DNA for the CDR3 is TGTGCCAGCAGCTTGGGCCTGTACGAGCAGTACTTC. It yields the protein CASSLGLYEQYF. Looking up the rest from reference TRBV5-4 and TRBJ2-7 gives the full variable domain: ETGVTQSPTHLIKTRGQQVTLRCSSQSGHNTVSWYQQALGQGPQFIFQYYREEENGRGNFPPRFSGLQFPNYSSELNVNALELDDSALYLCASSLGLYEQYFGPGTRLTVT.

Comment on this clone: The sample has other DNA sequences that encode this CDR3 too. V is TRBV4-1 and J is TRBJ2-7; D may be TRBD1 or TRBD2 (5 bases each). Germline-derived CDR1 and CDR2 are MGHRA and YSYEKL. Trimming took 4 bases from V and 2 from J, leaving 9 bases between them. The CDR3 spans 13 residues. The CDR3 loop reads CASSLGPAYEQYF. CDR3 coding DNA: TGCGCCAGCAGCCTGGGACCAGCCTACGAGCAGTACTTC.

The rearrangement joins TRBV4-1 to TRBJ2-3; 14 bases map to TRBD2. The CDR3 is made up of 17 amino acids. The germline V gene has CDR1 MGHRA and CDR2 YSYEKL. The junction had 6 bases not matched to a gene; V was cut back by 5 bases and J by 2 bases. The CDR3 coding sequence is TGCGCCAGCAGCTCCGGGACTAGCGGGGGCTTCACAGATACGCAGTATTTT. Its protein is CASSSGTSGGFTDTQYF.